The sequence of this T cell receptor beta chain was determined in a study of persistence of HIV-infected CD4 T cells. Sequencing used immunoSEQ version 4 in survey mode. The repertoire was sequenced with immunoSEQ multiplex PCR; TCRdb's copy has only in-frame clones and lacks some. The data hold more than 30,000 clones, with 75% to 85% observed a single time. Trimming took 6 bases from V and 4 from J; bases not matched to a gene: 6. The CDR3 spans 15 residues. Germline-derived CDR1 and CDR2 are ENHRY and SYGVKD. Overlapping HIV-1 Gag 15-mer peptides at roughly 1 ug per peptide per mL were used. Sorted nonresponding memory CD4+ T cells were CD40L-negative, CD69-negative, CD45RO-high. Points from the study as a whole: TCRbeta richness was lower in CMV- and Gag-responding cells than in anti-CD3/anti-CD28-responding cells.

A word on this clone: No antigen is known for it.

V gene TRBV10-3 combines with J gene TRBJ2-1; 10 bases are shared with TRBD1. Specimen: cultured CD4+ T cells from PBMCs, collected from a patient who received antiretroviral therapy. The clonotype was recovered from an adult with HIV. The donor label of this sample is uncertain. The CDR3 DNA sequence: TGTGCCATCAGCTCAGACAGGGGGCAATACAATGAGCAGTTCTTC. It yields the protein CAISSDRGQYNEQFF.